This TCR beta chain was sequenced in a study of shared clonotypes between healthy human individuals. TCRdb keeps only in-frame clones here, not all; method: immunoSEQ multiplex PCR. This table has just over 2,000,000 clones, around 95% appearing once. The CDR3 is 15 residues long. Germline V gene sequence: CDR1 MGHDK, CDR2 SYGVNS. The V end was cut by 3 bases, the J end by 7 bases, with 13 bases between. The study, taken as a whole, reports: Collection of samples was limited to blood; tissue repertoires likely differ. Clonotypes shared by all four donors outscored non-shared clonotypes in generation probability.

On this clone itself: The antigen remains undetermined.

This TCR was recovered from a man aged 18-30 years in good health. The V call is TRBV25-1, the J call TRBJ1-6; D gene uncertain. Material for sequencing was naive CD4+ T cells sorted from blood. Subset in this sample: CD45RA+ positively selected. This CDR3 is CASSDPTRLNSPLHF. The CDR3 nucleotides are TGTGCCAGCAGTGACCCCACCCGTTTAAATTCACCCCTCCACTTT.